Following are 12 T cell receptor beta chains from one sample sequenced in a study of blood T cells in healthy people across ages. For the second PCR, which ran for about 6 to 11 cycles, a sample-barcoded 5' primer and a J-beta primer mix were used. In TCRdb, the 5' RACE reads were re-called with MiXCR into one record per CDR3 protein. The repertoire holds 550,000 to 700,000 distinct CDR3 sequences, about 25% seen once, with around a sixth in the top ten. The sequenced material came from blood. These TCRs come from an older woman in good health.

This sequence joins TRBV28 and TRBJ2-1, with 10 bases aligning to TRBD1. With V trimmed by 4 bases and J by 7 bases, 22 bases remained unmatched. CDR3 length: 20 residues. Germline V gene sequence: CDR1 MDHEN, CDR2 SYDVKM. CDR3 amino acids: CASSSDRGRGLWTGLNEQFF. DNA of the CDR3: TGTGCCAGCAGTTCCGACAGGGGGCGCGGACTCTGGACTGGTTTGAATGAGCAGTTCTTC.

This clonotype occurred a few times. The V gene is TRBV11-2, the J gene TRBJ1-2, with 7 nucleotides matching TRBD1. The CDR3 runs to 14 residues. V shed 5 bases, J shed 1 base, and the junction held 4 bases outside the gene matches. Germline V gene data show CDR1 as SGHAT and CDR2 as FQNNGV. CDR3 in amino acids: CASSANRGNYGYTF. The DNA of the CDR3 is TGTGCCAGCAGCGCTAACAGGGGTAACTATGGCTACACCTTC. Combining the CDR3 with reference TRBV11-2 and TRBJ1-2 gives the whole variable domain EAGVAQSPRYKIIEKRQSVAFWCNPISGHATLYWYQQILGQGPKLLIQFQNNGVVDDSQLPKDRFSAERLKGVDSTLKIQPAKLEDSAVYLCASSANRGNYGYTFGSGTRLTVV.

This clonotype turned up a few times. This chain joins TRBV4-3 and TRBJ1-2, with D maybe TRBD1 (6 bases). CDR1 and CDR2 (germline): LGHNA, YSLEER. The CDR3 extends over 14 amino acids. V lost 4 bases and J lost 7, with 16 bases in between. The CDR3 coding sequence is TGCGCCAGCAGCCCTCCTCGGGGGGCGGGTGGCTACACCTTC. Protein: CASSPPRGAGGYTF.

This clonotype has a handful of counts. This rearrangement joins TRBV20-1 to TRBJ2-5; 9 positions match TRBD2. The J call is in doubt because the DNA end fits TRBJ2-1 better. The CDR3 covers 15 residues. Germline CDR1 DFQATT, CDR2 SNEGSKA (reference sequence). CDR3 region: CSARWSGGTCNEQFF. The CDR3 DNA reads TGCAGTGCTAGATGGAGCGGGGGGACGTGCAATGAGCAGTTCTTC.

The chain recombines TRBV5-1 with TRBJ1-2, with D unresolved. Germline V CDR1 and CDR2: SGHRS, YFSETQ. CDR3 length: 16 residues. Deletions cut 4 bases from V and 2 bases from J, with 18 bases between. The CDR3 DNA reads TGCGCCAGCAGCCCGTTTCCGGGATCCGAAAACTATGGCTACACCTTC. Its translation: CASSPFPGSENYGYTF.

This chain uses TRBV6-5 with TRBJ2-7, with a possible D match to TRBD2 (6 bases). This CDR3 has 14 amino acids. Per the germline V gene, CDR1 is MNHEY and CDR2 is SVGAGI. The ends were cut back, 5 bases at V and 0 bases at J, with 11 bases in the middle. CDR3 in amino acids: CASSPGGYSYEQYF. For the CDR3, the DNA is TGTGCCAGCAGTCCCGGGGGATACTCCTACGAGCAGTACTTC.

The CDR3 DNA follows: TGTGCCAGCAGCCTACTTTTGGGGCAGGGCCGTCGCGAGCAGTACTTC. Translating gives CASSLLLGQGRREQYF. The chain has TRBV3-1 and TRBJ2-5, with a tentative D call TRBD1 (5 bases). The assigned J gene may be wrong: the sequence end matches TRBJ2-7 better. The CDR3 totals 16 residues. Germline V gene sequence: CDR1 LGHDT, CDR2 YNNKEL (reference sequence).

This clonotype was counted only a few times. The rearrangement links TRBV2 to TRBJ2-5; TRBD2 aligns across 7 bases. V was clipped by 9 bases and J by 3 bases; unmatched bases: 7. The CDR3 is made up of 13 amino acids. Per germline, CDR1 SNHLY and CDR2 FYNNEI. DNA of the CDR3: TGTGCCAGTGCCTACGGACTAGAAGAGACCCAGTACTTC. It translates to CASAYGLEETQYF. The variable domain in full, with the rest retrieved from reference TRBV2 and TRBJ2-5, is EPEVTQTPSHQVTQMGQEVILRCVPISNHLYFYWYRQILGQKVEFLVSFYNNEISEKSEIFDDQFSVERPDGSNFTLKIRSTKLEDSAMYFCASAYGLEETQYFGPGTRLLVL.

This clonotype was counted only a few times. At one end, the junction sequence differs from germline, possibly due to a read error. The gene calls are TRBV6-2 or TRBV6-3 and TRBJ2-6; D assignment may be TRBD1 or TRBD2 (5 bases each). The CDR3 contains 15 residues. CDR1 and CDR2 from the germline V gene are MNHEY and SVGEGT. For the CDR3, the DNA is TGTGCCAGCAGTTACTCGGGAGCTGGGGCCAACGTCCCGACTTTC. Amino acid sequence: CASSYSGAGANVPTF.

In this sample, this clonotype turned up a few times. The rearrangement links TRBV5-1 to TRBJ2-1; 12 positions agree with TRBD2. The germline V gene has CDR1 SGHRS and CDR2 YFSETQ. With V trimmed by 3 bases and J by 6 bases, 10 bases remained unmatched. This CDR3 is 17 amino acids long. CDR3 nucleotides: TGCGCCAGCAGCTATTCGGGGACTAGCGGGTCCCCCAATGAGCAGTTCTTC. Protein product: CASSYSGTSGSPNEQFF.

J is TRBJ1-2 and V is TRBV4-1; TRBD1 matches at 9 bases. The CDR3 spans 17 residues. CDR1 and CDR2 (germline): MGHRA, YSYEKL. J lost 8 bases, V lost 3 bases, and 16 bases had no gene match. Here the CDR3 DNA reads TGCGCCAGCAGCCATCCCCCTGGGACAGGGATGGGTGAGGGCTACACCTTC. It yields the protein CASSHPPGTGMGEGYTF.

This clonotype was detected a few times. The chain links TRBV7-8 to TRBJ1-5; 7 bases agree with TRBD1. Germline values: CDR1 SGHVS, CDR2 FQNEAQ. The CDR3 runs 15 residues. The J segment lost 1 base and the V segment lost 2 bases, leaving 2 bases of the junction unmatched. The CDR3 here is CASSLNRGSNQPQHF. The CDR3 nucleotides are TGTGCCAGCAGCTTAAACAGGGGAAGCAATCAGCCCCAGCATTTT. Full variable domain (outside the CDR3, taken from reference TRBV7-8 and TRBJ1-5): GAGVSQSPRYKVAKRGQDVALRCDPISGHVSLFWYQQALGQGPEFLTYFQNEAQLDKSGLPSDRFFAERPEGSVSTLKIQRTQQEDSAVYLCASSLNRGSNQPQHFGDGTRLSIL.